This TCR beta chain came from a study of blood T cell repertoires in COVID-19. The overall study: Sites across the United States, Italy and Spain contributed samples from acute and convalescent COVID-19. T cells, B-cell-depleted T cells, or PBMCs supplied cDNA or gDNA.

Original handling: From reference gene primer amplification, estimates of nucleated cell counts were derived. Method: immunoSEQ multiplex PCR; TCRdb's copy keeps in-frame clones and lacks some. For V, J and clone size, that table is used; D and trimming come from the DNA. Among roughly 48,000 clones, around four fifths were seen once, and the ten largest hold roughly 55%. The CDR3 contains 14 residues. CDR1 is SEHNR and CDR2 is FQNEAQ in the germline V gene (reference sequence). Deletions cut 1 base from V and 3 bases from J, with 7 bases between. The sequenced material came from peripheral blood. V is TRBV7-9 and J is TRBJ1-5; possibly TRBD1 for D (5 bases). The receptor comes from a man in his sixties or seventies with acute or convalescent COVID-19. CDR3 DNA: TGTGCCAGCAGCTTAGGACAGCTCAATCAGCCCCAGCATTTT. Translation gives CASSLGQLNQPQHF.